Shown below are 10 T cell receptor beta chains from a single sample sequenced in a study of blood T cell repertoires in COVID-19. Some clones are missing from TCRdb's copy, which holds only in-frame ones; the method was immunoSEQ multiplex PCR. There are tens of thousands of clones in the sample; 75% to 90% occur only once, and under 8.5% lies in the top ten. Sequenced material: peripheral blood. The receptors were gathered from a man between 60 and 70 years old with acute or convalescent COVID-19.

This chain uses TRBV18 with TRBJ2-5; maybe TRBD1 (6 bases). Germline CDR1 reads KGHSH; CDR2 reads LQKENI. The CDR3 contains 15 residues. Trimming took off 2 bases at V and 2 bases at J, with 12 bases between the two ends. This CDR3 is CASSPMDSFQETQYF. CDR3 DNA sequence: TGTGCCAGCTCACCAATGGACAGCTTTCAAGAGACCCAGTACTTC.

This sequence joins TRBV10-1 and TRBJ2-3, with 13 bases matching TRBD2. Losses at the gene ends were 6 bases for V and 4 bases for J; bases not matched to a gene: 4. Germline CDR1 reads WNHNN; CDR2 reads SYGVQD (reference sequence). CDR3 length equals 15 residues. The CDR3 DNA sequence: TGCGCCAGCAGCGGGACTAGCGGGGTACCAGATACGCAGTATTTT. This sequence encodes CASSGTSGVPDTQYF.

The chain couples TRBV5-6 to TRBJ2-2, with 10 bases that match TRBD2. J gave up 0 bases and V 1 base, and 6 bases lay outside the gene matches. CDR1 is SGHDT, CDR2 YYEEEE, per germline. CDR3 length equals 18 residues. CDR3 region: CASSLISGRPPNTGELFF. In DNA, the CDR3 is TGTGCCAGCAGCTTGATTAGCGGGAGGCCCCCGAACACCGGGGAGCTGTTTTTT.

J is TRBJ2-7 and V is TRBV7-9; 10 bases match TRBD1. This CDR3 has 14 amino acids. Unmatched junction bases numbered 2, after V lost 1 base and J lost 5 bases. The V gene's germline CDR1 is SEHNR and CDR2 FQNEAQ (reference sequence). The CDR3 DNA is TGTGCCAGCAGCTTAGAGGGACAGGGGAACGAGCAGTACTTC. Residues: CASSLEGQGNEQYF.

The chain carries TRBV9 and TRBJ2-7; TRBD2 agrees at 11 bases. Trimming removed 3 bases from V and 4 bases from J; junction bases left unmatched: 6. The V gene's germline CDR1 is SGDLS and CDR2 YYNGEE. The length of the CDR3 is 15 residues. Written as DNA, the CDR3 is TGTGCCAGCAGCGGGTTAGCGGGAGGGCCTTACGAGCAGTACTTC. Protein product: CASSGLAGGPYEQYF. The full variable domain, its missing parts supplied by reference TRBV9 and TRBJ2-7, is DSGVTQTPKHLITATGQRVTLRCSPRSGDLSVYWYQQSLDQGLQFLIQYYNGEERAKGNILERFSAQQFPDLHSELNLSSLELGDSALYFCASSGLAGGPYEQYFGPGTRLTVT.

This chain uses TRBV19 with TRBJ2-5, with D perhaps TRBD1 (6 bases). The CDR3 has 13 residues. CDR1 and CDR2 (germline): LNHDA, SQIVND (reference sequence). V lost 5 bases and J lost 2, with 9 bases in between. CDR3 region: CASSYRVQETQYF. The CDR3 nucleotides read TGTGCCAGTAGTTACAGGGTTCAAGAGACCCAGTACTTC.

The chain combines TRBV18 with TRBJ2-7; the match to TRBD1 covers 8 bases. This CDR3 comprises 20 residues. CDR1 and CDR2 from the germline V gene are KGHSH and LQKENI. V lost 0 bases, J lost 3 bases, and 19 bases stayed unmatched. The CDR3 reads CASSPPRSGQGGSRSYEQYF. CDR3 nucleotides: TGTGCCAGCTCACCACCTAGATCCGGACAGGGCGGTTCGAGGAGCTACGAGCAGTACTTC.

The CDR3 loop is CASSQTQGWAYNEQFF. The CDR3 DNA is TGCGCCAGCAGCCAAACACAGGGGTGGGCCTACAATGAGCAGTTCTTC. The genes are TRBV4-3 and TRBJ2-1; 7 bases are a match to TRBD1. Germline loops: CDR1 LGHNA, CDR2 YSLEER. With 2 bases clipped from V and 2 bases from J, the junction kept 6 bases outside the gene matches. The CDR3 length is 16 residues.

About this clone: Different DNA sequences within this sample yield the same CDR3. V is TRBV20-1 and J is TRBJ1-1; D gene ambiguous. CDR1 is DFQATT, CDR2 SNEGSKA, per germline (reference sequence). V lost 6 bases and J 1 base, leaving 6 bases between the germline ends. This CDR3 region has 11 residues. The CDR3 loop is CSASGNTEAFF. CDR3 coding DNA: TGCAGTGCCTCGGGGAACACTGAAGCTTTCTTT.

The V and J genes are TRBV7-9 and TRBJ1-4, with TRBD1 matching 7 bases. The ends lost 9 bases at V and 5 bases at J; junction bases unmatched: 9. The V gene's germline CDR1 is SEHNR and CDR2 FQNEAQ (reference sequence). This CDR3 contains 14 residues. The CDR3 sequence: CASAPGQKNEKLFF. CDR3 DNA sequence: TGTGCCAGTGCTCCGGGACAGAAAAATGAAAAACTGTTTTTT.